These 11 T cell receptor beta chains were all obtained from the same sample, sequenced in a study of metastatic and nonmetastatic thyroid tumors. Patients had received no treatment of any kind before thyroid surgery. TCRdb re-called the PCR reads through MiXCR. This table has about 92,000 clones, 14% to 15% appearing once. Source material: blood. The receptors stem from a female donor with papillary thyroid cancer or a benign thyroid nodule (not recorded which). Some clones in this sample may be carry-over from other donors' samples.

This clone came up many times. The CDR3 spells CASRLDGGESQHF. The DNA for the CDR3 is TGCGCCAGCAGATTGGACGGGGGAGAGTCCCAGCATTTT. V and J are TRBV10-2 and TRBJ1-5, with a possible D match to TRBD1 (5 bases). The CDR3 consists of 13 residues. Trimming left V 6 bases short and J 11 bases short, with 17 bases between. Germline V lookup: CDR1 WSHSY, CDR2 SAAADI.

This clone was seen ten or more times. CDR3 sequence reads: CASSDNRGSTEAFF. The CDR3, as DNA: TGTGCCAGCAGTGATAACAGGGGGAGCACTGAAGCTTTCTTT. The chain combines TRBV6-1 with TRBJ1-1; 8 nucleotides match TRBD1. Trimming removed 3 bases from V and 4 bases from J; junction bases left unmatched: 4. The CDR3 totals 14 residues. Germline V gene lookup returns CDR1 MNHNS and CDR2 SASEGT.

At least ten counts were recorded for this clone. V is TRBV24-1 and J is TRBJ2-7; 10 bases match TRBD1. There are 15 residues in the CDR3. Trimming at V came to 7 bases and at J to 5 bases, leaving 10 bases not matched to a gene. Germline V gene data show CDR1 as KGHDR and CDR2 as SFDVKD. The chain's CDR3 is CATSPRGTGDDEQYF. The CDR3 DNA is TGTGCCACCAGCCCTCGGGGGACAGGGGACGACGAGCAGTACTTC.

In its sample, this clone is large (0.1 to 1%). The DNA for the CDR3 is TGTGCCAGCAGTTTAGGGACAGCGGGGGAGCAGTACTTC. It is translated as CASSLGTAGEQYF. The rearrangement joins TRBV28 to TRBJ2-7, with D perhaps given as TRBD1 or TRBD2 (7 bases each). The germline V gene encodes CDR1 MDHEN and CDR2 SYDVKM. Trimming cost V 2 bases and J 7 bases, with 12 bases left between them. This CDR3 region has 13 residues.

About this clone itself: A much larger clonotype is one base distant, so this may be a read error. Other DNA sequences in this sample translate to the same CDR3. This sequence joins TRBV4-2 and TRBJ2-7; perhaps TRBD2 as D (6 bases). Trimming left V 1 base short and J 6 bases short, with 10 bases between. Germline V CDR1 and CDR2: LGHNA, YNFKEQ. The CDR3 has 13 residues. CDR3 amino acids: CASSQGGGTEQYF. CDR3 nucleotide sequence: TGTGCCAGCAGCCAAGGTGGAGGGACCGAGCAGTACTTC.

This clone was counted ten times or more. The CDR3 nucleotides are TGTGCCAGCAGTTCCAACAGGGGGCGAAGACGGGAAGCTTTCTTT. Residues: CASSSNRGRRREAFF. The rearrangement uses TRBV12-3 or TRBV12-4 and TRBJ1-1; 9 nucleotides align to TRBD1. There are 15 residues in the CDR3. The V and J ends lost 4 bases and 8 bases, in that order; junction bases with no gene match: 11.

This clone was seen ten or more times. The DNA of the CDR3 is TGTGCCAGCAGCCGGAAGAACACTGAAGCTTTCTTT. Translation gives CASSRKNTEAFF. V usage is TRBV6-1 and J usage is TRBJ1-1; D is uncertain. This CDR3 is built from 12 residues. CDR1 is MNHNS and CDR2 is SASEGT in the germline V gene. Trimming stripped 6 bases from V and 1 base from J, with 6 bases between.

This clone was picked up many times. Other DNA sequences in the same sample also yield this CDR3. The chain carries TRBV20-1 and TRBJ2-1; 7 positions match TRBD2. CDR1 is DFQATT and CDR2 is SNEGSKA in the germline V gene (reference sequence). J was trimmed by 7 bases and V by 5 bases; bases with no gene match: 8. The CDR3 covers 13 residues. The CDR3 is CSAPLAVRNEQFF. The CDR3 DNA is TGCAGTGCTCCCCTAGCGGTCAGGAATGAGCAGTTCTTC.

This clone was seen a handful of times. The chain combines TRBV10-3 with TRBJ2-1; 7 bases are shared with TRBD1. The germline gives CDR1 ENHRY, CDR2 SYGVKD. CDR3 length: 16 residues. Trimming at V came to 3 bases and at J to 7 bases, leaving 12 bases not matched to a gene. CDR3: CAISDSHRQGDNEQFF. The CDR3 DNA is TGTGCCATCAGTGATTCTCACCGACAGGGTGATAATGAGCAGTTCTTC.

This clone appeared many times. The chain carries TRBV5-1 and TRBJ2-5; tentatively, D is TRBD2 (7 bases). CDR1 SGHRS and CDR2 YFSETQ come from the germline V gene. This CDR3 has 14 amino acids. Trimming took off 0 bases at V and 5 bases at J, with 11 bases between the two ends. The CDR3 DNA reads as TGCGCCAGCAGCTTGGGGGGGGGCGACGAGACCCAGTACTTC. The encoded protein is CASSLGGGDETQYF.

This clone was counted at least ten times. J is TRBJ2-7 and V is TRBV28; 7 positions agree with TRBD1. CDR3 size: 13 residues. The germline CDR1 and CDR2 sequences are MDHEN and SYDVKM. After removal of 5 bases from V and 2 bases from J, the junction contained 3 bases not matched to a gene. CDR3 in amino acids: CASSRTGPYEQYF. The CDR3 DNA reads as TGTGCCAGCAGTAGGACAGGCCCCTACGAGCAGTACTTC.